This TCR beta chain emerged from a study of T cell responses to AZD1222 COVID-19 vaccine (dated by TCRdb to the early 2020s). Looking at the study overall: Because spike-specific TCR depth and breadth did not differ between the two schedules, AZD1222 recipients who got a second dose at roughly 4 weeks were pooled with those who got a second dose at roughly 12 weeks. TCR sequencing was performed for roughly 250 trial participants, of whom about 200 were given two doses of AZD1222 and some 25 were given two doses of MenACWY control vaccine. Trial participants were enrolled by age into 18-55, 56-69 and 70-plus year subgroups, with roughly 160, 29 and 62 TCR-sequenced participants respectively. General findings and caveats noted by the study authors: Because no day 14 peak-response samples were available, the repertoires could be characterized only after the peak T cell response. Participants were mostly white British and included more females than males, and it was suggested by the authors that clonal diversity may have been underestimated. Vaccine-associated CD4 TCRs spanned the whole spike protein, with dominant responses in regions 160-218 and 743-854. In the small 56-69-year group, the increase in depth fell short of significance, most likely because of low power. Spike-specific TCR breadth and depth rose significantly after two AZD1222 doses compared with day 0 and with MenACWY recipients. Conclusions about previously exposed vaccinees were limited because only six or seven AZD1222 recipients were SARS-CoV-2 seropositive at baseline. Nearly half of unique spike-specific TCRs reportedly recognized epitopes outside regions mutated in the B.1.351 and B.1.1.7 variants.

Deletion took 10 bases off V and 4 bases off J, with a span of 17 bases between the germline ends. The CDR1 and CDR2 encoded by the germline V gene are SNHLY and FYNNEI. Measured from the cysteine to the phenylalanine, the CDR3 is 13 residues long. The only DNA kept is the CDR3, 39 bases in frame from the first base. The CDR3 regions of human TCRbeta chains were analyzed by immunosequencing. As for the original processing: TCRs in the repertoires were matched against a reference library of SARS-CoV-2-specific TCRs that had been generated with the MIRA antigen-specificity platform. Breadth meant the fraction of unique TCRs that were SARS-CoV-2-associated, whereas depth meant the fraction of total T cells that were SARS-CoV-2-associated. Using the MIRA data, every spike-specific TCR was mapped to the spike region that the TCR reacted to and assigned to either a CD4 or a CD8 class. Log10-transformed breadth and depth values were compared by one-way ANOVA with Sidak's multiple comparisons tests. Not all clones reach the TCRdb copy of this immuneACCESS table, which keeps in-frame sequences only. Checked studies attribute under half of the gap to unresolved V genes and leave the rest unexplained. V and J calls and clone size are given by that table; D and trimming were obtained from the DNA. A total of 140,000 to 150,000 clones appear in this sample, about 91% of them only once. The ten largest account for less than 15% of the sample.

Comments on this clone: Its target antigen remains unknown. No much larger clone exists at a distance of one base, and base qualities are not known.

The sample's time point label is to be understood as: baseline before first vaccination. Samples from vaccinated people were obtained from the UK trials COV001 and COV002, which included a single-blind randomized controlled phase 2/3 trial of AZD1222 (ChAdOx1 nCoV-19) in healthy adults. Trial participant PBMC samples were collected at day 0 and day 28 after the second dose for TCRbeta chain sequencing. The specimen was peripheral blood, collected on day 0 of AZD1222 vaccination. The clonotype was recovered from an adult in good health. Rearrangement joined TRBV2 to TRBJ2-7, and the D gene may be TRBD1, 6 bases matching. The base sequence is TGTGCCACAGGACAGATTGGGCGGTACGAGCAGTACTTC. This translates into CATGQIGRYEQYF.